This T cell receptor (beta chain) emerged from a study of tumor-infiltrating lymphocytes in primary liver carcinoma. Study background: Tumors, staged T1-T3 N0M0, spanned 4.2 to 10 cm. Study-level findings and limits: Only about 8-25% of top clones occurred in every one of the five tumor regions. Blood fell significantly below tumors in its top-250-clone fraction (p = 0.039).

cDNA specific to TCR beta was made from approximately 0.55 ug of total RNA, with a constant-region primer employed for priming. A slightly modified ARM-PCR protocol with three nested multiplex PCR rounds produced these TCR beta libraries. Use of TRBV1-TRBV30 forward primers with a C-beta reverse primer characterized the first two PCR rounds, which lasted about 11 cycles each. TCRdb used MiXCR to reprocess the multiplex PCR reads, holding one entry per CDR3 protein. The sample includes about 200,000 distinct CDR3 sequences, 85% of them seen just once. Details on this clonotype: Its antigen is still unknown.

Between the trimmed V and J ends, which lost 0 bases and 4 bases, there was a span of 7 bases. The CDR3 is made up of 13 amino acids. Germline CDR1 SGHRS, CDR2 YFSETQ. The source material, 20-30 mg of unsorted bulk tissue, was used to co-extract RNA and DNA. V and J are TRBV5-1 and TRBJ2-5; D unresolved. The sequence came from a man aged 35 to 55 with primary liver carcinoma and hepatitis B virus infection. The material sequenced was tumor tissue from primary liver carcinoma. CDR3 in amino acids: CASSLVELETQYF. The CDR3 nucleotides are TGCGCCAGCAGCTTGGTAGAGTTAGAGACCCAGTACTTC.